The 28 T cell receptor beta chains presented below share a single source sample, sequenced in a study of T cells after posttransplantation cyclophosphamide. Sequenced by immunoSEQ multiplex PCR; TCRdb stores in-frame clones only, minus some. The specimen has more than 35,000 clones, none found just once. The sample taken for sequencing was PBMCs. All receptors come from a man aged 50 or older in good health, CMV-negative, and a related stem cell transplant donor.

This clone has a handful of counts. The chain joins TRBV7-9 to TRBJ2-5, with D perhaps matching TRBD2 (6 bases). Trimming pared 4 bases from V and 5 bases from J, leaving 17 bases between. The CDR3 loop spans 15 amino acids. The V gene's germline CDR1 is SEHNR and CDR2 FQNEAQ (reference sequence). CDR3 residues: CASSSRRGHGETQYF. The CDR3 nucleotides read TGTGCCAGCAGCTCCCGGCGGGGCCATGGGGAGACCCAGTACTTC.

This clone was detected ten times or more. The rearrangement joins TRBV9 to TRBJ2-2; D is possibly TRBD2 (5 bases). Trimming pared 0 bases from V and 4 bases from J, leaving 10 bases between. Germline V CDR1 and CDR2: SGDLS, YYNGEE. The CDR3 is 15 amino acids. This CDR3 reads CASSVGSGGTGELFF. The CDR3 coding sequence is TGTGCCAGCAGCGTAGGTAGTGGAGGCACCGGGGAGCTGTTTTTT.

This clone was counted at least ten times. The chain carries TRBV10-2 and TRBJ1-5; TRBD1 agrees at 9 bases. With V trimmed by 6 bases and J by 9 bases, 6 bases remained unmatched. The CDR3 contains 13 residues. Germline V gene lookup returns CDR1 WSHSY and CDR2 SAAADI. The CDR3 region is CASREQGAGPQHF. CDR3 nucleotide sequence: TGCGCCAGCAGGGAACAGGGGGCTGGGCCCCAGCATTTT.

Only a few counts were recorded for this clone. This may be a read error: a much more frequent sequence differs by one nucleotide. Different DNA sequences within this sample yield the same CDR3. The rearrangement joins TRBV18 to TRBJ2-3; 10 bases are a match to TRBD2. V lost 6 bases to trimming and J lost 1 base; unmatched junction nucleotides: 10. This CDR3 region has 17 residues. Germline assignment: CDR1 KGHSH and CDR2 LQKENI. CDR3 in DNA: TGTGCCAGCTCGCCTACGAGGACTAGCGGACGCACAGATACGCAGTATTTT. Translated: CASSPTRTSGRTDTQYF. Complete variable domain (other parts from reference TRBV18 and TRBJ2-3): NAGVMQNPRHLVRRRGQEARLRCSPMKGHSHVYWYRQLPEEGLKFMVYLQKENIIDESGMPKERFSAEFPKEGPSILRIQQVVRGDSAAYFCASSPTRTSGRTDTQYFGPGTRLTVL.

At least ten counts were recorded for this clone. The rearrangement uses TRBV7-6 and TRBJ2-3, with a possible D match to TRBD2 (5 bases). Looked up from germline, CDR1 is SGHVS and CDR2 is FNYEAQ. The CDR3 has 15 amino acids. The V gene lost 1 base and the J gene lost 2 bases, with 10 bases spanning the gap. The CDR3 region has the DNA TGTGCCAGCAGCTTAGGGACTTCGGTCACAGATACGCAGTATTTT. It encodes CASSLGTSVTDTQYF.

This clone was observed at least ten times. This chain links TRBV7-9 with TRBJ1-4; 9 bases agree with TRBD1. The V segment lost 5 bases and the J segment 6 bases; nucleotides outside the gene matches: 10. There are 16 residues in the CDR3. Per germline, CDR1 SEHNR and CDR2 FQNEAQ (reference sequence). For the CDR3, the DNA is TGTGCCAGCAGCCGATTACCGGGACAGGGAGATGAAAAACTGTTTTTT. Encoded protein: CASSRLPGQGDEKLFF.

Ten or more counts support this clone. The J gene is TRBJ1-2, the V gene TRBV18; D is unclear. This CDR3 is built from 14 residues. Germline V CDR1 and CDR2: KGHSH, LQKENI. The germline V and J ends were trimmed by 0 bases and 2 bases, with 7 bases remaining between them. CDR3 residues: CASSPPSQNYGYTF. CDR3 bases: TGTGCCAGCTCACCACCGTCCCAAAACTATGGCTACACCTTC.

This clone was recorded many times. This chain uses TRBV27 with TRBJ1-5; TRBD1 matches 8 bases. Germline CDR1 and CDR2: MNHEY and SMNVEV (reference sequence). Trimming took 0 bases from V and 0 from J; bases not matched to a gene: 4. This CDR3 spans 17 amino acids. The CDR3 nucleotides are TGTGCCAGCAGTTTATCAGGGGGACAGGCTAGCAATCAGCCCCAGCATTTT. Its protein is CASSLSGGQASNQPQHF.

This clone was seen more than once but under ten times. V gene TRBV6-1 combines with J gene TRBJ1-2, with unresolved D. Between the trimmed V and J ends, which lost 3 bases and 8 bases, there was a span of 19 bases. CDR1 is MNHNS and CDR2 is SASEGT in the germline V gene. The CDR3 spans 15 residues. CDR3 sequence (DNA): TGTGCCAGCAGTGACGCCGTTCCTCCTCCGGGGGGCTACACCTTC. This encodes CASSDAVPPPGGYTF.

This clone was seen ten or more times. The V call is TRBV9, the J call TRBJ2-1; D perhaps matches TRBD2 (5 bases). V lost 0 bases, J lost 2 bases, and 9 bases lay in between. The germline V gene has CDR1 SGDLS and CDR2 YYNGEE. The CDR3 has 15 residues. CDR3 nucleotides: TGTGCCAGCAGCGTAGGTACTAGGCCCTACAATGAGCAGTTCTTC. It specifies CASSVGTRPYNEQFF. Using reference TRBV9 and TRBJ2-1 for the parts outside the CDR3, the full variable domain is DSGVTQTPKHLITATGQRVTLRCSPRSGDLSVYWYQQSLDQGLQFLIQYYNGEERAKGNILERFSAQQFPDLHSELNLSSLELGDSALYFCASSVGTRPYNEQFFGPGTRLTVL.

This clone has ten or more counts. The chain combines TRBV12-5 with TRBJ1-2; D is unclear. Germline values: CDR1 LGHNT, CDR2 FRNRAP. The CDR3 spans 12 residues. Trimming pared 5 bases from V and 4 bases from J, leaving 8 bases between. The CDR3 loop is CASGGGSYGYTF. CDR3 bases: TGTGCTAGTGGTGGAGGAAGCTATGGCTACACCTTC.

This clone was counted between two and nine times. J is TRBJ2-2 and V is TRBV29-1, with 9 bases lining up with TRBD2. Per the germline V gene, CDR1 is SQVTM and CDR2 is ANQGSEA. The CDR3 spans 17 residues. With 6 bases clipped from V and 0 bases from J, the junction kept 11 bases outside the gene matches. CDR3 coding DNA: TGCAGCGTGGAACTTAGCGGGGGTTTCGCGAACACCGGGGAGCTGTTTTTT. It codes for CSVELSGGFANTGELFF.

In its sample, this clone was seen many times. The gene calls are TRBV12-5 and TRBJ2-2; TRBD1 agrees at 9 bases. CDR1 and CDR2 (germline): LGHNT, FRNRAP. This CDR3 region has 21 residues. Trimming cost V 1 base and J 0 bases; bases outside gene matches: 15. The chain's CDR3 is CASGLAYRDRANRANTGELFF. CDR3 nucleotide sequence: TGTGCTAGTGGTTTGGCCTACCGGGACAGGGCGAATAGAGCGAACACCGGGGAGCTGTTTTTT. Full variable domain (outside the CDR3, taken from reference TRBV12-5 and TRBJ2-2): DARVTQTPRHKVTEMGQEVTMRCQPILGHNTVFWYRQTMMQGLELLAYFRNRAPLDDSGMPKDRFSAEMPDATLATLKIQPSEPRDSAVYFCASGLAYRDRANRANTGELFFGEGSRLTVL.

This clone was picked up many times. This rearrangement joins TRBV18 to TRBJ2-1; a weak D match, TRBD1 (5 bases). CDR1 KGHSH and CDR2 LQKENI come from the germline V gene. The V and J ends lost 4 bases and 0 bases respectively, with 13 bases between them. The CDR3 loop spans 16 amino acids. For the CDR3, the DNA is TGTGCCAGCTCACTATCCCAGGGAATCTCCTACAATGAGCAGTTCTTC. It yields the protein CASSLSQGISYNEQFF.

This clone came up many times. The chain carries TRBV5-8 and TRBJ1-1; D gene unclear. The V gene's germline CDR1 is SGHTS and CDR2 YDEGEE. Trimming removed 2 bases from V and 3 bases from J, with 8 bases in between. The CDR3 contains 13 residues. DNA for the CDR3: TGTGCCAGCAGCTTCGGAGGATACACTGAAGCTTTCTTT. This gives the protein CASSFGGYTEAFF.

The table lists this clone with many counts. V is TRBV6-1 and J is TRBJ1-4; weak D call: TRBD1 (6 bases). V lost 1 base to trimming and J lost 9 bases, with 15 bases between them. The CDR3 spans 15 residues. The germline V gene has CDR1 MNHNS and CDR2 SASEGT. CDR3 in amino acids: CASSEGFQGLKKLFF. CDR3 DNA sequence: TGTGCCAGCAGTGAAGGCTTCCAGGGGCTGAAAAAACTGTTTTTT.

This clone was seen many times. The CDR3: CASSLAGGLVTDTQYF. In DNA, the CDR3 is TGCGCCAGCAGCCTAGCGGGAGGGCTAGTGACAGATACGCAGTATTTT. The chain employs TRBV5-1 and TRBJ2-3; 12 bases agree with TRBD2. Germline CDR1 and CDR2: SGHRS and YFSETQ. J was trimmed by 3 bases and V by 4 bases; bases with no gene match: 6. The CDR3 totals 16 residues.

The V gene is TRBV7-9, the J gene TRBJ2-5; TRBD1 might be the D (6 bases). CDR3 size: 15 residues. V lost 5 bases and J lost 2, with 15 bases in between. From germline, CDR1 is SEHNR and CDR2 FQNEAQ (reference sequence). In DNA, the CDR3 is TGTGCCAGCAGCCGAGGGGGTTGGGGACAAGAGACCCAGTACTTC. Translation gives CASSRGGWGQETQYF.

The table lists this clone with many counts. V is TRBV7-5 and J is TRBJ1-5; the table's D call TRBD1 went unverified against the DNA. TRBV7-5 corresponds to a pseudogene. This CDR3 has 17 amino acids. In nucleotides, the CDR3 is TGTGCCAGAAGCGACTCCGGAGACAGGGGGACCAATCAGCCCCAGCATTTT. Protein product: CARSDSGDRGTNQPQHF.

This clone was observed many times. The chain is built from TRBV29-1 and TRBJ1-4; TRBD1 might be the D (6 bases). The CDR3 runs to 15 residues. The germline CDR1 and CDR2 sequences are SQVTM and ANQGSEA. The V end was cut by 4 bases, the J end by 0 bases, with 12 bases between. CDR3: CSVVDSYATNEKLFF. In nucleotides, the CDR3 is TGCAGCGTTGTGGACAGCTATGCAACTAATGAAAAACTGTTTTTT.

This clone was seen at least ten times. The chain is built from TRBV7-2 and TRBJ2-5; D is perhaps TRBD1 (5 bases). Germline-derived CDR1 and CDR2 are SGHTA and FQGNSA. Trimming took 1 base from V and 7 from J, leaving 10 bases between them. This CDR3 has 13 amino acids. This CDR3 reads CASSLGAQGTQYF. CDR3 in DNA: TGTGCCAGCAGCTTAGGTGCCCAGGGGACCCAGTACTTC.

The chain couples TRBV9 to TRBJ1-6, with a tentative D call TRBD1 (5 bases). Germline V CDR1 and CDR2: SGDLS, YYNGEE. The CDR3 spans 15 residues. V dropped 2 bases and J dropped 5 bases, with 11 bases sitting between them. The CDR3 protein is CASSVPGLHNSPLHF. CDR3 DNA: TGTGCCAGCAGCGTCCCGGGACTCCATAATTCACCCCTCCACTTT.

In this sample, this clone turned up a few times. The gene calls are TRBV7-3 and TRBJ1-1; 7 nucleotides agree with TRBD1. Germline V gene sequence: CDR1 SGHTA, CDR2 FQGTGA. CDR3 length equals 16 residues. With 6 bases clipped from V and 0 bases from J, the junction kept 10 bases outside the gene matches. The CDR3 is CASRRQGGPVNTEAFF. CDR3 nucleotide sequence: TGTGCCAGCAGGAGACAGGGAGGCCCCGTGAACACTGAAGCTTTCTTT.

This clone was seen at least ten times. This chain links TRBV10-3 with TRBJ1-6, with D possibly being TRBD1 (6 bases). CDR3 length: 14 residues. CDR1 and CDR2 from the germline V gene are ENHRY and SYGVKD. V was cut by 4 bases and J by 5 bases, with 9 bases left in between. The CDR3 here is CAISAGGNNSPLHF. The DNA for the CDR3 is TGTGCCATCAGTGCGGGGGGCAATAATTCACCCCTCCACTTT.

This clone was counted a few times. The rearrangement joins TRBV5-1 to TRBJ2-5, with D perhaps matching TRBD1 (7 bases). The CDR3 runs 14 residues. The V end lost 3 bases, the J end lost 5 bases, and 14 bases lay between the germline ends. CDR1 SGHRS and CDR2 YFSETQ come from the germline V gene. The CDR3 here is CASSYGGGAETQYF. The CDR3 nucleotides are TGCGCCAGCAGCTATGGAGGGGGCGCGGAGACCCAGTACTTC.

Ten or more counts support this clone. The chain recombines TRBV19 with TRBJ1-4; D unresolved. CDR1 and CDR2 from the germline V gene are LNHDA and SQIVND (reference sequence). V lost 1 base and J lost 2, with 8 bases in between. CDR3 size: 15 residues. Here the CDR3 DNA reads TGTGCCAGTAGTATAGGTCGTCTGACTAATGAAAAACTGTTTTTT. Translated: CASSIGRLTNEKLFF.

The table lists this clone with many counts. This chain links TRBV9 with TRBJ2-7, with a possible D match to TRBD2 (5 bases). The CDR3 spans 15 residues. Trimming took off 4 bases at V and 0 bases at J, with 14 bases between the two ends. Germline V gene sequence: CDR1 SGDLS, CDR2 YYNGEE. CDR3 bases: TGTGCCAGCAGCAAGTTCCCGGGAATCTCCTACGAGCAGTACTTC. This codes for CASSKFPGISYEQYF.

Many counts were recorded for this clone. The CDR3 reads CASSPSGPYNEQFF. CDR3 DNA: TGTGCCAGCAGCCCCAGTGGCCCCTACAATGAGCAGTTCTTC. The chain uses TRBV6-1 and TRBJ2-1; no clear D gene. V lost 6 bases to trimming and J lost 2 bases, with 11 bases between them. Germline loops: CDR1 MNHNS, CDR2 SASEGT. The CDR3 contains 14 residues.